The sequence of this T cell receptor (beta chain) was determined in a study of blood T cell repertoires in COVID-19 (dated by TCRdb to the early 2020s). General notes on the study: Samples covering the acute and convalescent phases of COVID-19 were provided by collaborators in the United States, Italy and Spain. The prospective study material was composed of cDNA or gDNA derived from T cells, B-cell-depleted T cells, or PBMCs. The dataset comprised deeply sampled blood TCRbeta repertoires from subjects exposed to, actively infected with, or recovered from COVID-19. The repertoires were released in a freely available public database intended as a resource for research on the immune response to SARS-CoV-2. Samples came from the ongoing ImmuneRACE study (first 160 participants) plus 1,254 subjects from 6 global collaborators. A de-identified subject ID, COVID-19 status, age in years and sex were almost always included in the sample metadata. Where HLA class I and class II types were available, the types were taken from metadata supplied by the sample provider, not from assay-based typing. Paper-wide results and their limitations: The amount of clinical and demographic metadata varied by source and participant and was provided uncurated.

Collaborating institutions collected whole blood in K2EDTA tubes following their own protocols. For TCRbeta analysis, collaborators shipped samples in one of three forms: frozen whole blood, isolated PBMCs, or DNA extracted from either of those sample types. V lost 7 bases and J lost 4 bases, and the count of bases not matched to a germline gene is 5. Looking up the germline V gene yields CDR1 MNHEY and CDR2 SVGAGI. The CDR3 measures 14 amino acids from cysteine to phenylalanine. Only CDR3 DNA is held: 42 bases, read in frame from base 1. Worth noting for this clone: This receptor's antigen is unknown. It has no much larger one-base neighbor in the sample; base qualities were not kept.

TCRbeta CDR3 regions were amplified from genomic DNA by means of the immunoSEQ Assay, a bias-controlled multiplex PCR. As for how the authors treated the data: Nucleated cell counts per sample were estimated from amplification of reference gene primers within the assay. To quantify the absolute abundance of each unique TCRbeta CDR3 rearrangement, sequence reads were collapsed and filtered. For each sample, productive Simpson clonality was calculated as the square root of Simpson's diversity index over productive rearrangements. TCRdb stores this immuneACCESS table with in-frame sequences only. Part of the clones is absent; in the studies checked, under half of the shortfall reflects unresolved V genes, and no reason is known for the rest. That table is the source of V, J and clone size, and D and trimming were worked out from the DNA. The sample has over 60,000 clones on record, 80% to 90% of them singletons. The top ten clones comprise about 1.1% of the sample.

The sample taken for sequencing was peripheral blood. Recombination joined TRBV6-5 with TRBJ2-2, with TRBD1 identical over 8 junction bases. This receptor was identified in a man between 35 and 55 years old with acute or convalescent COVID-19. CDR3 reads: CASKGTGFTGELFF. The base sequence is TGTGCCAGCAAAGGGACAGGCTTCACCGGGGAGCTGTTTTTT.